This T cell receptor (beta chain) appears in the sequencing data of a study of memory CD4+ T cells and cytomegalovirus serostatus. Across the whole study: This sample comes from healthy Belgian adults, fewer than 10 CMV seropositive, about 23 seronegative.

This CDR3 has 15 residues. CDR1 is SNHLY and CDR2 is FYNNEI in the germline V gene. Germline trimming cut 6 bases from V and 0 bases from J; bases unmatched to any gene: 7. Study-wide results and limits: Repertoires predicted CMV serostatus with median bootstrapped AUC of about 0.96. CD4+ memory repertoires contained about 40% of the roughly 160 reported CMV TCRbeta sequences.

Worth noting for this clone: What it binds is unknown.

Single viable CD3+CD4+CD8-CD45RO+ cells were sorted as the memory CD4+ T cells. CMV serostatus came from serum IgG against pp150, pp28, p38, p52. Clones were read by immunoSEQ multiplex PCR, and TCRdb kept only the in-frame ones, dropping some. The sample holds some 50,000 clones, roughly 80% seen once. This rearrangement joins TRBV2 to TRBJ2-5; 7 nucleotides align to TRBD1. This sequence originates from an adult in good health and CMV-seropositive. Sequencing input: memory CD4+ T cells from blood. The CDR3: CASRAGTAYQETQYF. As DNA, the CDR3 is TGTGCCAGCAGGGCCGGGACAGCCTACCAAGAGACCCAGTACTTC.